Described below is a single T cell receptor (beta chain) sequence and its context. The junction had 6 bases not matched to a gene; V was cut back by 4 bases and J by 9 bases. Per the germline V gene, CDR1 is MNHEY and CDR2 is SVGEGT. The CDR3 is 12 amino acids. TCRdb called the 5' RACE reads again in MiXCR, with one record for every CDR3 protein. The sample consists of 250,000 or so distinct CDR3 sequences, roughly 17% of them appearing once. These data originate in a study of T-cell memory formation after mild COVID-19. Study summary: The two donors had largely donor-specific TCR clusters.

The sequencing input was PBMCs or a T cell subset sorted from them (not recorded which). The V call is TRBV6-2 or TRBV6-3, the J call TRBJ2-7, with 7 bases identical to TRBD1. The TCR comes from a young man who had mild COVID-19 (a few samples of this study predate the infection). Cell type and time point are not known. The CDR3 here is CASSSGTALQYF. The CDR3 nucleotides are TGTGCCAGCAGTTCCGGGACAGCCTTGCAGTACTTC.